A single sample is the source of the 21 T cell receptor beta chains below, sequenced in a study of T cells after yellow fever vaccination. Each CDR3 protein is one row after TCRdb ran MiXCR on the 5' RACE reads. This table has around 500,000 distinct CDR3 sequences, 21% appearing once. Sequences were derived from PBMCs, sampled approximately 22 days after the first yellow fever vaccination. Receptors originate from a man between 18 and 29 years old who received the YFV17D yellow fever vaccine.

The sample holds many counts of this clonotype. This rearrangement joins TRBV6-1 to TRBJ2-7, with 9 bases lining up with TRBD2. CDR3 size: 14 residues. CDR1 MNHNS and CDR2 SASEGT come from the germline V gene. The trim removed 7 bases at V and 0 bases at J, leaving 4 bases unmatched. The CDR3 DNA is TGTGCCAGCACTAGCGGGGTAAACTCCTACGAGCAGTACTTC. Protein: CASTSGVNSYEQYF.

The CDR3: CASTIAPSGGAEDTQYF. DNA for the CDR3: TGTGCCAGCACCATAGCTCCTAGCGGGGGGGCGGAGGATACGCAGTATTTT. The chain employs TRBV7-9 and TRBJ2-3; TRBD2 matches at 12 bases. CDR1 SEHNR and CDR2 FQNEAQ come from the germline V gene (reference sequence). Trimming removed 7 bases from V and 6 bases from J; junction bases left unmatched: 14. CDR3 length equals 17 residues.

This clonotype was counted between two and nine times. The chain is built from TRBV5-1 and TRBJ2-5; the D is unclear. This CDR3 region has 14 residues. Germline V gene lookup returns CDR1 SGHRS and CDR2 YFSETQ. The germline V and J ends were trimmed by 2 bases and 0 bases, with 8 bases remaining between them. CDR3 sequence reads: CASSFAGYQETQYF. For the CDR3, the DNA is TGCGCCAGCAGCTTCGCAGGCTACCAAGAGACCCAGTACTTC. The full variable domain, in which reference TRBV5-1 and TRBJ2-5 provide the parts outside the CDR3, is KAGVTQTPRYLIKTRGQQVTLSCSPISGHRSVSWYQQTPGQGLQFLFEYFSETQRNKGNFPGRFSGRQFSNSRSEMNVSTLELGDSALYLCASSFAGYQETQYFGPGTRLLVL.

The V gene is TRBV20-1, the J gene TRBJ2-7; TRBD2 matches at 8 bases. With 4 bases clipped from V and 3 bases from J, the junction kept 5 bases outside the gene matches. This CDR3 has 13 amino acids. Germline assignment: CDR1 DFQATT and CDR2 SNEGSKA (reference sequence). CDR3 sequence reads: CSAIGGASYEQYV. The CDR3 DNA reads as TGCAGTGCTATCGGGGGGGCTAGCTACGAGCAGTACGTC.

This clonotype was counted a few times. For the CDR3, the DNA is TGTGCCAGCAGCCGGAGGAGGGCCCTCTCTGGAAACACCATATATTTT. This translates into CASSRRRALSGNTIYF. The rearrangement uses TRBV16 and TRBJ1-3; D not resolved. V lost 4 bases to trimming and J lost 0 bases, with 13 bases between them. The V gene's germline CDR1 is KGHSY and CDR2 FQNENV. CDR3 size: 16 residues.

Many counts were recorded for this clonotype. The CDR3 DNA reads as TGTGCCAGCAGTGAGAGTTTGACAGGGTTGCACACAGATACGCAGTATTTT. Protein product: CASSESLTGLHTDTQYF. The chain combines TRBV2 with TRBJ2-3, with TRBD1 matching 7 bases. V lost 3 bases, J lost 2 bases, and 11 bases stayed unmatched. The CDR3 extends over 17 amino acids. CDR1 is SNHLY, CDR2 FYNNEI, per germline.

The V and J genes are TRBV6-4 and TRBJ1-1; D remains unclear. Trimming left V 9 bases short and J 0 bases short, with 11 bases between. Germline assignment: CDR1 MRHNA and CDR2 SNTAGT. This CDR3 region has 13 residues. The CDR3 sequence: CASSAELNTEAFF. Written as DNA, the CDR3 is TGTGCCAGTTCGGCAGAGTTGAACACTGAAGCTTTCTTT.

The rearrangement uses TRBV18 and TRBJ2-1, with unresolved D. Germline V CDR1 and CDR2: KGHSH, LQKENI. The CDR3 contains 14 residues. The V end was cut by 1 base, the J end by 7 bases, with 11 bases between. The CDR3 region is CASSPQGLGNEQFF. The CDR3 region has the DNA TGTGCCAGCTCACCACAGGGCCTGGGGAATGAGCAGTTCTTC.

This chain links TRBV19 with TRBJ1-5, with TRBD1 as a possible D gene (5 bases). Germline loops: CDR1 LNHDA, CDR2 SQIVND (reference sequence). V was shortened by 7 bases and J by 0 bases, with 13 bases between the two germline ends. The CDR3 runs 15 residues. The CDR3 DNA reads as TGTGCCAGTACTAAGGGGAGGGTTAGCAATCAGCCCCAGCATTTT. Encoded protein: CASTKGRVSNQPQHF.

This clonotype was observed a handful of times. This chain uses TRBV12-3 or TRBV12-4 with TRBJ2-3; D is undetermined. V shed 5 bases and J shed 6 bases, with 12 bases lying between them. The CDR3 consists of 13 residues. CDR3 in DNA: TGTGCCAGCAGTCCTAGGATGTCGGATACGCAGTATTTT. Translation gives CASSPRMSDTQYF.

The sample holds a few counts of this clonotype. The chain carries TRBV19 and TRBJ1-5; TRBD1 might be the D (5 bases). The CDR3 covers 12 residues. CDR1 is LNHDA, CDR2 SQIVND, per germline (reference sequence). The ends were cut back, 5 bases at V and 6 bases at J, with 8 bases in the middle. This CDR3 reads CASSVRGQPQHF. For the CDR3, the DNA is TGTGCCAGTAGTGTAAGGGGTCAGCCCCAGCATTTT.

Written as DNA, the CDR3 is TGTGCCACCAGTGATGTAACGGACTATGGCTACACCTTC. Encoded protein: CATSDVTDYGYTF. The chain is built from TRBV24-1 and TRBJ1-2; no reliable D call. Germline V gene data show CDR1 as KGHDR and CDR2 as SFDVKD. Trimming shortened V by 3 bases and J by 3 bases, and 7 bases separated the two germline ends. There are 13 residues in the CDR3.

This clonotype was picked up many times. The CDR3 reads CASETLLGGQETQYF. The DNA of the CDR3 is TGTGCCAGCGAGACCTTACTCGGGGGGCAAGAGACCCAGTACTTC. The chain is built from TRBV6-1 and TRBJ2-5; 7 bases line up with TRBD2. CDR3 length: 15 residues. With 8 bases clipped from V and 2 bases from J, the junction kept 11 bases outside the gene matches. Germline CDR1 reads MNHNS; CDR2 reads SASEGT.

The chain has TRBV7-2 and TRBJ1-1, with TRBD1 matching 7 bases. V shed 6 bases, J shed 6 bases, and the junction held 13 bases outside the gene matches. The CDR3 loop spans 15 amino acids. From germline, CDR1 is SGHTA and CDR2 FQGNSA. CDR3 DNA: TGTGCCAGCAGTCCGATCAGGGGGTTAGTCTCTGAAGCTTTCTTT. Its protein product is CASSPIRGLVSEAFF.

CDR3 loop: CASSLGTAPNQPQHF. As DNA, the CDR3 is TGTGCCAGCAGTTTGGGGACAGCACCTAATCAGCCCCAGCATTTT. The rearrangement joins TRBV12-3 or TRBV12-4 to TRBJ1-5; 7 bases match TRBD1. Trimming took 3 bases from V and 4 from J; bases not matched to a gene: 6. The length of the CDR3 is 15 residues.

This sequence joins TRBV30 and TRBJ2-6, with 8 positions matching TRBD2. Losses at the gene ends were 4 bases for V and 2 bases for J; bases not matched to a gene: 1. CDR3 size: 14 residues. CDR1 is GTSNPN, CDR2 SVGIG, per germline (reference sequence). The CDR3 bases are TGTGCCTGGACGGGGGGGCCTGGGGCCAACGTCCTGACTTTC. It encodes CAWTGGPGANVLTF.

This clonotype was detected a few times. V gene TRBV4-2 combines with J gene TRBJ2-5; D perhaps matches TRBD2 (6 bases). Germline V gives CDR1 LGHNA, CDR2 YNFKEQ. This CDR3 contains 15 residues. With 0 bases removed from V and 10 bases from J, the gap between germline ends came to 18 bases. In DNA form, the CDR3 reads TGTGCCAGCAGCCAAGATATCCGAAGCTGGGGGGTCCAGTACTTC. Protein: CASSQDIRSWGVQYF.

A few counts support this clonotype. The genes are TRBV29-1 and TRBJ2-5; D assignment may be TRBD1 or TRBD2 (5 bases each). Deletions cut 7 bases from V and 5 bases from J, with 17 bases between. Germline V gives CDR1 SQVTM, CDR2 ANQGSEA. CDR3 size: 13 residues. This CDR3 is CSDRDRQSETQYF. The CDR3 DNA is TGCAGCGATCGGGACCGGCAGTCGGAGACCCAGTACTTC.

V gene TRBV11-2 combines with J gene TRBJ2-1; TRBD2 matches at 9 bases. From germline, CDR1 is SGHAT and CDR2 FQNNGV. The CDR3 spans 14 residues. Trimming took 5 bases from V and 8 from J; bases not matched to a gene: 7. The CDR3 nucleotides are TGTGCCAGCAGCCCGGGACTAGCCTCAGATGAGCAGTTCTTC. It codes for CASSPGLASDEQFF.

This chain links TRBV12-3 or TRBV12-4 with TRBJ2-7, with D possibly being TRBD1 or TRBD2 (5 bases each). CDR3 size: 16 residues. Trimming took off 0 bases at V and 2 bases at J, with 14 bases between the two ends. The CDR3 is CASSLAAGMGPYEQYV. CDR3 DNA sequence: TGTGCCAGCAGTTTAGCGGCAGGCATGGGACCCTACGAGCAGTACGTC.

This clonotype has a handful of counts. The rearrangement joins TRBV5-1 to TRBJ2-2; TRBD2 matches 15 bases. The CDR3 is made up of 20 amino acids. Germline CDR1 SGHRS, CDR2 YFSETQ. V lost 0 bases to trimming and J lost 6 bases; unmatched junction nucleotides: 12. CDR3 loop: CASSLALLGLAGGPAGELFF. CDR3 nucleotide sequence: TGCGCCAGCAGCTTGGCCCTCTTGGGACTAGCGGGGGGTCCCGCCGGGGAGCTGTTTTTT.